This T cell receptor (beta chain) derives from a study of monozygotic twins with inflammatory bowel disease. Broader study findings: Relative to healthy twins, IBD patients had fewer clonotypes in common with others, a gap that was especially apparent with disease activity. IBD patients carried less diverse TCRbeta repertoires (inverse Simpson) than healthy co-twins. In patient repertoires, differing immunosuppressive treatments may have added some variability.

Germline V CDR1 and CDR2: SGHTA, FQGNSA. There are 16 residues in the CDR3. Of note for this clonotype: Its antigen is not identified.

TCRdb reprocessed the 5' RACE reads; each CDR3 protein has one entry and no DNA is given. The sample shows about 210,000 distinct CDR3 sequences, and 1.5% to 2% sits with its ten largest clones. The receptor was isolated from a human donor with ulcerative colitis or Crohn's disease, or a healthy co-twin of an affected twin (not recorded which). Sequencing input: blood. This sequence joins TRBV7-2 and TRBJ2-3; TCRdb's assignment of TRBD1 cannot be checked, as there is no DNA. The CDR3 loop is CASSQGGRGLQDTQYF.